The 26 T cell receptor beta chains presented below share a single source sample, sequenced in a study of blood T cell repertoires in COVID-19. Repertoires were generated with immunoSEQ multiplex PCR, while TCRdb's copy carries only in-frame clones and drops some. The table includes approximately 220,000 clones, nearly 90% detected once. The specimen sequenced was PBMCs or T cells enriched from blood (not recorded which). Every receptor here comes from a woman in her 30s with acute COVID-19.

The gene calls are TRBV2 and TRBJ1-2; D gene unclear. This CDR3 spans 11 amino acids. Germline loops: CDR1 SNHLY, CDR2 FYNNEI. Trimming removed 8 bases at V and 6 bases at J, with 10 bases between. The CDR3 loop is CASGLGDGYTF. The CDR3 region has the DNA TGTGCCAGCGGGTTGGGAGATGGCTACACCTTC.

V gene TRBV5-1 combines with J gene TRBJ2-7; 12 bases agree with TRBD2. The CDR3 contains 16 residues. Germline assignment: CDR1 SGHRS and CDR2 YFSETQ. V was clipped by 0 bases and J by 7 bases; unmatched bases: 8. In DNA form, the CDR3 reads TGCGCCAGCAGCTTGGAGCCTAGCGGGGGGGCCCGGGAGCAGTACTTC. This codes for CASSLEPSGGAREQYF.

V gene TRBV6-2 or TRBV6-3 combines with J gene TRBJ2-2; no clear D gene. CDR1 is MNHEY, CDR2 SVGEGT, per germline. Trimming stripped 6 bases from V and 6 bases from J, with 17 bases between. This CDR3 is built from 15 residues. CDR3: CASSRPPSGPGELFF. In DNA form, the CDR3 reads TGTGCCAGCAGCCGCCCCCCGTCTGGGCCCGGGGAGCTGTTTTTT.

V and J are TRBV6-2 or TRBV6-3 and TRBJ2-2, with D hard to call. Trimming stripped 6 bases from V and 0 bases from J, with 11 bases between. This CDR3 region has 15 residues. Germline CDR1 MNHEY, CDR2 SVGEGT. For the CDR3, the DNA is TGTGCCAGCAGCCTCGGCAGGACGAACACCGGGGAGCTGTTTTTT. Translated: CASSLGRTNTGELFF.

The genes are TRBV9 and TRBJ1-4; 9 nucleotides agree with TRBD1. Germline-derived CDR1 and CDR2 are SGDLS and YYNGEE. V lost 4 bases to trimming and J lost 4 bases; unmatched junction nucleotides: 5. This CDR3 is 15 amino acids long. As DNA, the CDR3 is TGTGCCAGCAGCCCCGGGACAGGGCTTAATGAAAAACTGTTTTTT. Residues: CASSPGTGLNEKLFF.

The V and J genes are TRBV4-1 and TRBJ2-7; TRBD2 might be the D (6 bases). V was clipped by 0 bases and J by 2 bases, with 11 bases between them. The CDR3 consists of 15 residues. Looked up from germline, CDR1 is MGHRA and CDR2 is YSYEKL. The CDR3 DNA reads TGCGCCAGCAGCCAAGATGGGCCGGGGGCCTACGAGCAGTACTTC. This codes for CASSQDGPGAYEQYF.

The chain joins TRBV3-1 (or the pseudogene TRBV3-2) to TRBJ2-5; 7 nucleotides agree with TRBD2. The V segment lost 4 bases and the J segment 5 bases; nucleotides outside the gene matches: 10. The CDR3 loop spans 15 amino acids. CDR1 is LGHDT and CDR2 is YNNKEL in the germline V gene (reference sequence). The CDR3 DNA reads as TGTGCCAGCAGCCCCTCGGCGGGGGATGGTGAGACCCAGTACTTC. This translates into CASSPSAGDGETQYF.

This clone appeared many times. The chain links TRBV6-4 to TRBJ2-1, with 9 bases lining up with TRBD2. CDR3 length: 16 amino acids. Losses at the gene ends were 2 bases for V and 6 bases for J; bases not matched to a gene: 8. The germline V gene encodes CDR1 MRHNA and CDR2 SNTAGT. Written as DNA, the CDR3 is TGTGCCAGCAGTGACGGTAGCGGGGGCCCTTCCAATGAGCAGTTCTTC. Protein sequence: CASSDGSGGPSNEQFF.

The genes are TRBV28 and TRBJ2-2; 13 positions agree with TRBD2. Germline V CDR1 and CDR2: MDHEN, SYDVKM. CDR3 length: 18 residues. The J segment lost 6 bases and the V segment lost 5 bases, leaving 12 bases of the junction unmatched. The CDR3 spells CASSPPLAGGPNPGELFF. The CDR3 nucleotides read TGTGCCAGCAGTCCCCCACTAGCGGGGGGGCCTAACCCCGGGGAGCTGTTTTTT.

The rearrangement joins TRBV3-1 (or the pseudogene TRBV3-2) to TRBJ2-2; D unresolved. The germline V gene encodes CDR1 LGHDT and CDR2 YNNKEL (reference sequence). V lost 1 base to trimming and J lost 3 bases, with 6 bases between them. This CDR3 comprises 14 residues. The DNA for the CDR3 is TGTGCCAGCAGCCAAGTTCCAGACACCGGGGAGCTGTTTTTT. Amino acid sequence: CASSQVPDTGELFF.

The chain links TRBV5-8 to TRBJ1-1; D perhaps matches TRBD1 (5 bases). The CDR3 spans 13 residues. CDR1 SGHTS and CDR2 YDEGEE come from the germline V gene. V shed 0 bases and J shed 11 bases, with 14 bases lying between them. This CDR3 is CASSLGWAGDAFF. CDR3 DNA sequence: TGTGCCAGCAGCTTGGGTTGGGCGGGGGATGCTTTCTTT.

This clone is a singleton in its sample. The chain uses TRBV5-4 and TRBJ2-2, with TRBD1 identical over 8 bases. V dropped 4 bases and J dropped 2; count of bases not matched to a gene: 7. This CDR3 comprises 16 residues. CDR1 and CDR2 (germline): SGHNT, YYREEE (reference sequence). The CDR3 coding sequence is TGTGCCAGCAGCCTTCCAGGGGGCTTTAACACCGGGGAGCTGTTTTTT. Its translation: CASSLPGGFNTGELFF.

This chain connects TRBV6-5 to TRBJ2-1, with D uncertain. Trimming pared 7 bases from V and 3 bases from J, leaving 10 bases between. The V gene's germline CDR1 is MNHEY and CDR2 SVGAGI. This CDR3 spans 13 amino acids. The CDR3 DNA reads TGTGCCAGCAACGGCGGCTACTACAATGAGCAGTTCTTC. Translated, it gives CASNGGYYNEQFF.

The chain employs TRBV11-2 and TRBJ1-6; D remains ambiguous. Per the germline V gene, CDR1 is SGHAT and CDR2 is FQNNGV. Trimming removed 4 bases at V and 3 bases at J, with 10 bases between. The CDR3 covers 15 residues. CDR3: CASSWYEGYNSPLHF. Here the CDR3 DNA reads TGTGCCAGCAGCTGGTACGAGGGCTATAATTCACCCCTCCACTTT.

V gene TRBV5-4 combines with J gene TRBJ2-3; 11 bases align to TRBD1. This CDR3 spans 15 amino acids. Germline CDR1 reads SGHNT; CDR2 reads YYREEE (reference sequence). The V and J ends lost 4 bases and 4 bases, in that order; junction bases with no gene match: 5. CDR3 loop: CASSRGQGGPDTQYF. DNA of the CDR3: TGTGCCAGCAGCCGGGGACAGGGGGGACCAGATACGCAGTATTTT.

This clone was recorded only once. The chain has TRBV9 and TRBJ1-1; the match to TRBD1 covers 7 bases. Germline values: CDR1 SGDLS, CDR2 YYNGEE. CDR3 length equals 13 residues. The V segment lost 4 bases and the J segment 6 bases; nucleotides outside the gene matches: 6. CDR3 protein: CASSTGATSEAFF. CDR3 DNA: TGTGCCAGCAGCACAGGGGCGACCTCTGAAGCTTTCTTT.

V gene TRBV2 combines with J gene TRBJ1-5; D remains unclear. Between the trimmed V and J ends, which lost 4 bases and 0 bases, there was a span of 7 bases. The CDR3 is 14 residues long. Germline V gene data show CDR1 as SNHLY and CDR2 as FYNNEI. The CDR3 here is CASSGEFSNQPQHF. CDR3 nucleotides: TGTGCCAGCAGTGGGGAGTTTAGCAATCAGCCCCAGCATTTT.

This clone was observed once. The chain links TRBV6-2 or TRBV6-3 to TRBJ2-5, with D perhaps matching TRBD1 (6 bases). V lost 5 bases and J lost 2, with 15 bases in between. The CDR3 sequence is 15 residues long. Germline CDR1 reads MNHEY; CDR2 reads SVGEGT. For the CDR3, the DNA is TGTGCCAGCAGTACGGTCGACAGGTCACAAGAGACCCAGTACTTC. Its protein is CASSTVDRSQETQYF.

The chain joins TRBV6-2 or TRBV6-3 to TRBJ2-1; 8 bases line up with TRBD2. The CDR3 totals 17 residues. Germline-derived CDR1 and CDR2 are MNHEY and SVGEGT. Trimming took 0 bases from V and 3 from J; bases not matched to a gene: 7. In DNA, the CDR3 is TGTGCCAGCAGTTACTCGCCCCCGGGGGGGATCTACAATGAGCAGTTCTTC. As protein: CASSYSPPGGIYNEQFF.

The gene calls are TRBV4-1 and TRBJ1-6; the D is unclear. Trimming removed 0 bases at V and 9 bases at J, with 6 bases between. The germline V gene has CDR1 MGHRA and CDR2 YSYEKL. The CDR3 is 13 residues long. The CDR3 nucleotides are TGCGCCAGCAGCCAAGACGGGAGTTCACCCCTCCACTTT. The encoded protein is CASSQDGSSPLHF.

The CDR3 DNA is TGTGCCAGCAGCCTGACAGGGGACGCTGGCTACACCTTC. Translated, it gives CASSLTGDAGYTF. The chain employs TRBV28 and TRBJ1-2, with 8 bases lining up with TRBD1. The CDR3 has 13 residues. Per germline, CDR1 MDHEN and CDR2 SYDVKM. Trimming cost V 6 bases and J 7 bases; bases outside gene matches: 7.

V usage is TRBV27 and J usage is TRBJ1-2; 8 bases match TRBD1. Unmatched junction bases numbered 11, after V lost 6 bases and J lost 8 bases. There are 14 residues in the CDR3. CDR1 and CDR2 from the germline V gene are MNHEY and SMNVEV (reference sequence). This chain's CDR3 is CASRSLDREGGYTF. CDR3 coding DNA: TGTGCCAGCAGAAGCCTGGACAGGGAGGGAGGCTACACCTTC.

This clone showed up just a few times. The chain is built from TRBV6-2 or TRBV6-3 and TRBJ2-7; 7 positions match TRBD2. V lost 6 bases to trimming and J lost 3 bases; unmatched junction nucleotides: 8. The length of the CDR3 is 14 residues. Germline loops: CDR1 MNHEY, CDR2 SVGEGT. DNA of the CDR3: TGTGCCAGCAGCGCCCGGGGGGTTGGCTACGAGCAGTACTTC. Protein sequence: CASSARGVGYEQYF.

This chain uses TRBV6-5 with TRBJ1-6, with no clear D. CDR3 size: 13 residues. Germline CDR1 MNHEY, CDR2 SVGAGI. Between the trimmed V and J ends, which lost 5 bases and 8 bases, there was a span of 10 bases. CDR3 nucleotide sequence: TGTGCCAGCAGTCGTGAACGGTATTCACCCCTCCACTTT. Translated, it gives CASSRERYSPLHF.

The chain employs TRBV6-5 and TRBJ2-6, with D possibly being TRBD1 (6 bases). Germline V gene data show CDR1 as MNHEY and CDR2 as SVGAGI. The CDR3 totals 15 residues. The V and J ends lost 7 bases and 4 bases respectively, with 14 bases between them. The CDR3 reads CASTLQGTGANVLTF. In nucleotides, the CDR3 is TGTGCCAGCACCCTACAGGGAACCGGGGCCAACGTCCTGACTTTC.

The chain joins TRBV5-5 to TRBJ1-6, with D possibly matching TRBD1 (5 bases). This CDR3 comprises 17 residues. The V gene lost 4 bases and the J gene lost 6 bases, with 20 bases spanning the gap. CDR1 is SGHKS, CDR2 YYEKEE, per germline (reference sequence). The CDR3 region has the DNA TGTGCCAGCAGCCCGGGGGGGATTGGGGACCGTAATTCACCCCTCCACTTT. Translating gives CASSPGGIGDRNSPLHF.